The 28 T cell receptor beta chains below come from one sample, sequenced in a study of T cells after posttransplantation cyclophosphamide. The protocol was immunoSEQ multiplex PCR, while the TCRdb copy is restricted to in-frame clones and leaves out a portion. The table records around 47,000 clones, roughly 92% of them present only once. Source material: PBMCs. Receptors were obtained from a woman aged 25 to 39 in good health and a related stem cell transplant donor.

The genes are TRBV5-5 and TRBJ1-5, with TRBD1 matching 8 bases. Germline V gene lookup returns CDR1 SGHKS and CDR2 YYEKEE (reference sequence). V trimming: 0 bases; J trimming: 7 bases; junction bases outside the gene matches: 9. The CDR3 extends over 16 amino acids. DNA for the CDR3: TGTGCCAGCAGCTTGGCCGTAGGACAGGGAAACCAGCCCCAGCATTTT. Translating it yields CASSLAVGQGNQPQHF.

The V and J genes are TRBV2 and TRBJ2-1; a weak D match, TRBD2 (6 bases). Trimming removed 6 bases at V and 2 bases at J, with 14 bases between. There are 15 residues in the CDR3. CDR1 SNHLY and CDR2 FYNNEI come from the germline V gene. CDR3 DNA: TGTGCCAGCAGCCCCCGGGCGGGACCCTACAATGAGCAGTTCTTC. Translated: CASSPRAGPYNEQFF.

The chain is built from TRBV15 and TRBJ1-2, with 7 bases fitting TRBD1. After removal of 0 bases from V and 8 bases from J, the junction contained 12 bases not matched to a gene. There are 16 residues in the CDR3. Germline lookup yields CDR1 LNHNV and CDR2 YYDKDF (reference sequence). The CDR3 DNA reads TGTGCCACCAGCAGAGATCTAGGGGACAGTTTGAGGGGCTACACCTTC. This sequence encodes CATSRDLGDSLRGYTF.

The chain couples TRBV10-3 to TRBJ1-6; 7 positions match TRBD1. Trimming removed 0 bases from V and 9 bases from J; junction bases left unmatched: 5. From germline, CDR1 is ENHRY and CDR2 SYGVKD. The CDR3 length is 15 residues. For the CDR3, the DNA is TGTGCCATCAGTGAGTCGCTAGGGGACAGTTCACCCCTCCACTTT. Its translation is CAISESLGDSSPLHF.

The rearrangement uses TRBV27 and TRBJ1-1; TRBD1 agrees at 10 bases. Losses at the gene ends were 5 bases for V and 0 bases for J; bases not matched to a gene: 3. This CDR3 is 15 amino acids long. Germline V CDR1 and CDR2: MNHEY, SMNVEV (reference sequence). The CDR3 DNA reads TGTGCCAGCAGTCTAGGGACAGGGGTGAACACTGAAGCTTTCTTT. This translates into CASSLGTGVNTEAFF.

This clone has just a few counts. The gene calls are TRBV6-6 and TRBJ1-1; tentative D call: TRBD1 (5 bases). The CDR3 contains 14 residues. Trimming took off 8 bases at V and 4 bases at J, with 17 bases between the two ends. The germline V gene has CDR1 MNHNY and CDR2 SVGAGI (reference sequence). CDR3 in amino acids: CASRRGGGPTEAFF. CDR3 bases: TGTGCCAGCCGGCGGGGGGGAGGCCCCACTGAAGCTTTCTTT.

The rearrangement uses TRBV13 and TRBJ2-7; 11 bases map to TRBD2. J lost 5 bases, V lost 0 bases, and 6 bases had no gene match. Germline V CDR1 and CDR2: PRHDT, FYEKMQ (reference sequence). This CDR3 spans 16 amino acids. The CDR3 spells CASSLGIAGGLNEQYF. The CDR3 DNA reads TGTGCCAGCAGCTTAGGGATAGCGGGGGGGCTAAACGAGCAGTACTTC.

The chain has TRBV11-1 and TRBJ1-2; TRBD1 matches at 7 bases. V was clipped by 6 bases and J by 6 bases; unmatched bases: 4. The CDR3 runs to 12 residues. Germline CDR1 is SGHAT and CDR2 is FQDESV (reference sequence). The CDR3 DNA is TGTGCCAGCAGGTCGACAGGGAATGGCTACACCTTC. It specifies CASRSTGNGYTF. The full variable domain, rest sourced from reference TRBV11-1 and TRBJ1-2, is EAEVAQSPRYKITEKSQAVAFWCDPISGHATLYWYRQILGQGPELLVQFQDESVVDDSQLPKDRFSAERLKGVDSTLKIQPAELGDSAMYLCASRSTGNGYTFGSGTRLTVV.

The chain couples TRBV7-9 to TRBJ2-1, with a tentative D call TRBD2 (5 bases). CDR3 length: 16 amino acids. The germline V gene encodes CDR1 SEHNR and CDR2 FQNEAQ (reference sequence). V was cut by 5 bases and J by 0 bases, with 14 bases left in between. The CDR3 reads CASSPKRPFSYNEQFF. The CDR3 region has the DNA TGTGCCAGCAGCCCTAAGCGGCCATTCTCCTACAATGAGCAGTTCTTC. The variable domain in full, with the rest retrieved from reference TRBV7-9 and TRBJ2-1, is DTGVSQNPRHKITKRGQNVTFRCDPISEHNRLYWYRQTLGQGPEFLTYFQNEAQLEKSRLLSDRFSAERPKGSFSTLEIQRTEQGDSAMYLCASSPKRPFSYNEQFFGPGTRLTVL.

In this sample, this clone turned up a few times. The V and J genes are TRBV7-6 and TRBJ2-1; tentative D call: TRBD2 (6 bases). This CDR3 has 16 amino acids. V dropped 3 bases and J dropped 5 bases, with 17 bases sitting between them. CDR1 is SGHVS, CDR2 FNYEAQ, per germline. The DNA for the CDR3 is TGTGCCAGCAGCTTCACCTCGGGGGTAAGGAACAATGAGCAGTTCTTC. Amino acid sequence: CASSFTSGVRNNEQFF.

V usage is TRBV7-2 and J usage is TRBJ2-2; 7 nucleotides match TRBD1. V lost 4 bases, J lost 1 base, and 3 bases stayed unmatched. CDR3 length equals 15 residues. The germline V gene has CDR1 SGHTA and CDR2 FQGNSA. The CDR3 sequence: CASSSWTGNTGELFF. The CDR3 DNA is TGTGCCAGCAGCTCATGGACAGGGAACACCGGGGAGCTGTTTTTT.

The chain recombines TRBV18 with TRBJ1-1; D perhaps matches TRBD1 (5 bases). Trimming took off 1 base at V and 4 bases at J, with 13 bases between the two ends. Germline V gene sequence: CDR1 KGHSH, CDR2 LQKENI. The CDR3 is 15 residues long. The CDR3 protein is CASSPQKGDGTEAFF. CDR3 in DNA: TGTGCCAGCTCACCACAGAAAGGGGATGGCACTGAAGCTTTCTTT.

The rearrangement uses TRBV7-6 and TRBJ1-1, with a weak D call TRBD1 (6 bases). The CDR3 contains 14 residues. Trimming took 1 base from V and 6 from J, leaving 12 bases between them. CDR1 SGHVS and CDR2 FNYEAQ come from the germline V gene. Here the CDR3 reads CASSLERGGPEAFF. DNA of the CDR3: TGTGCCAGCAGCTTAGAAAGGGGGGGGCCTGAAGCTTTCTTT. Combining the CDR3 with reference TRBV7-6 and TRBJ1-1 gives the whole variable domain GAGVSQSPRYKVTKRGQDVALRCDPISGHVSLYWYRQALGQGPEFLTYFNYEAQQDKSGLPNDRFSAERPEGSISTLTIQRTEQRDSAMYRCASSLERGGPEAFFGQGTRLTVV.

The genes are TRBV6-1 and TRBJ2-7, with no clear D. Looked up from germline, CDR1 is MNHNS and CDR2 is SASEGT. The CDR3 runs to 14 residues. With 4 bases removed from V and 0 bases from J, the gap between germline ends came to 10 bases. The CDR3 DNA is TGTGCCAGCAGTGTAGATCTTAGCTCCTACGAGCAGTACTTC. Residues: CASSVDLSSYEQYF.

The chain employs TRBV6-5 and TRBJ1-2, with D unresolved. The V end lost 0 bases, the J end lost 8 bases, and 7 bases lay between the germline ends. This CDR3 region has 12 residues. Germline-derived CDR1 and CDR2 are MNHEY and SVGAGI. The CDR3 loop reads CASSYSGVGYTF. The DNA for the CDR3 is TGTGCCAGCAGTTACTCCGGGGTCGGCTACACCTTC.

This sequence joins TRBV28 and TRBJ2-1, with 7 positions matching TRBD1. J gave up 7 bases and V 8 bases, and 8 bases lay outside the gene matches. The CDR3 consists of 13 residues. Germline CDR1 reads MDHEN; CDR2 reads SYDVKM. CDR3 in DNA: TGTGCCAGCTCCTTACACAGGGGAAATGAGCAGTTCTTC. The encoded protein is CASSLHRGNEQFF.

This rearrangement joins TRBV2 to TRBJ2-5; D unclear. Germline CDR1 reads SNHLY; CDR2 reads FYNNEI. V was shortened by 0 bases and J by 4 bases, with 9 bases between the two germline ends. There are 14 residues in the CDR3. Written as DNA, the CDR3 is TGTGCCAGCAGTGAAGCGAGGCGAGGAGAGACCCAGTACTTC. Amino acids: CASSEARRGETQYF.

Concerning this clone: Other DNA sequences in this sample translate to the same CDR3. The gene calls are TRBV7-2 and TRBJ2-7; 7 bases are shared with TRBD1. Germline V gene sequence: CDR1 SGHTA, CDR2 FQGNSA. V was pared by 5 bases and J by 0 bases, with 10 bases of the junction left unmatched. This CDR3 is built from 16 residues. CDR3 DNA sequence: TGTGCCAGCAGCCTACAGACAGGGTTGAGCTCCTACGAGCAGTACTTC. Translation gives CASSLQTGLSSYEQYF.

This chain links TRBV2 with TRBJ1-1; D unclear. CDR1 and CDR2 from the germline V gene are SNHLY and FYNNEI. The CDR3 covers 12 residues. Trimming shortened V by 6 bases and J by 5 bases, and 10 bases separated the two germline ends. The CDR3 loop reads CASSPTGTEAFF. The CDR3 region has the DNA TGTGCCAGCAGCCCGACGGGGACTGAAGCTTTCTTT.

The count of this clone is one. The CDR3 reads CASSEVSGGRPGELFF. The CDR3, as DNA: TGTGCCAGCAGTGAAGTTAGCGGGGGGCGACCCGGGGAGCTGTTTTTT. V and J are TRBV6-1 and TRBJ2-2; 10 nucleotides align to TRBD2. The CDR3 covers 16 residues. Trimming took 1 base from V and 6 from J; bases not matched to a gene: 5. CDR1 is MNHNS and CDR2 is SASEGT in the germline V gene.

This clone was seen just once. The chain links TRBV14 to TRBJ2-5, with TRBD2 matching over 12 bases. The germline V gene encodes CDR1 SGHDN and CDR2 FVKESK. CDR3 length: 15 residues. With V trimmed by 2 bases and J by 5 bases, 3 bases remained unmatched. The CDR3 coding sequence is TGTGCCAGCAGCCAACTAGCGGGGGGGACGGAGACCCAGTACTTC. This encodes CASSQLAGGTETQYF. The complete variable domain, with remaining parts taken from reference TRBV14 and TRBJ2-5, reads EAGVTQFPSHSVIEKGQTVTLRCDPISGHDNLYWYRRVMGKEIKFLLHFVKESKQDESGMPNNRFLAERTGGTYSTLKVQPAELEDSGVYFCASSQLAGGTETQYFGPGTRLLVL.

The rearrangement links TRBV2 to TRBJ2-3; TRBD2 agrees at 10 bases. Germline trimming cut 5 bases from V and 0 bases from J; bases unmatched to any gene: 5. The germline V gene encodes CDR1 SNHLY and CDR2 FYNNEI. The CDR3 is 16 amino acids. The CDR3 is CASSLLAGASTDTQYF. The CDR3 nucleotides read TGTGCCAGCAGTCTCCTAGCGGGGGCTAGCACAGATACGCAGTATTTT.

V usage is TRBV19 and J usage is TRBJ2-2; 9 nucleotides agree with TRBD1. J lost 6 bases, V lost 7 bases, and 9 bases had no gene match. In germline, CDR1 is LNHDA, CDR2 SQIVND (reference sequence). This CDR3 spans 15 amino acids. In DNA form, the CDR3 reads TGTGCCAGTAATACCCCGGGACAGGGATCCGGGGAGCTGTTTTTT. Its protein product is CASNTPGQGSGELFF.

The chain is built from TRBV11-3 and TRBJ2-2, with D perhaps matching TRBD2 (6 bases). This CDR3 has 14 residues. Trimming stripped 6 bases from V and 7 bases from J, with 15 bases between. The germline CDR1 and CDR2 sequences are SGHNT and YENEEA. As DNA, the CDR3 is TGTGCCAGCAGGTCGGGAGTCGGGGACGGGGAGCTGTTTTTT. It codes for CASRSGVGDGELFF.

Only a few counts were recorded for this clone. The chain is built from TRBV18 and TRBJ2-7; the D gene is possibly TRBD2 (6 bases). This CDR3 contains 14 residues. V was pared by 1 base and J by 5 bases, with 12 bases between. CDR1 is KGHSH and CDR2 is LQKENI in the germline V gene. CDR3 in DNA: TGTGCCAGCTCACCACGGGGGGTTCTCGACGAGCAGTACTTC. Translating gives CASSPRGVLDEQYF. Looking up the rest from reference TRBV18 and TRBJ2-7 gives the full variable domain: NAGVMQNPRHLVRRRGQEARLRCSPMKGHSHVYWYRQLPEEGLKFMVYLQKENIIDESGMPKERFSAEFPKEGPSILRIQQVVRGDSAAYFCASSPRGVLDEQYFGPGTRLTVT.

The rearrangement joins TRBV2 to TRBJ1-6, with a tentative D call TRBD1 (5 bases). Per the germline V gene, CDR1 is SNHLY and CDR2 is FYNNEI. V lost 2 bases and J lost 4, with 6 bases in between. This CDR3 comprises 14 residues. For the CDR3, the DNA is TGTGCCAGCAGTGAACAGGGATATAATTCACCCCTCCACTTT. Its translation is CASSEQGYNSPLHF.

The chain recombines TRBV5-5 with TRBJ2-7, with 11 bases matching TRBD2. This CDR3 contains 16 residues. Germline V gives CDR1 SGHKS, CDR2 YYEKEE (reference sequence). The V gene end was trimmed by 0 bases and the J gene end by 2 bases; junction bases not matched to a gene: 4. For the CDR3, the DNA is TGTGCCAGCAGCTTGGGGCTAGCGGGGGGAACCTACGAGCAGTACTTC. Encoded protein: CASSLGLAGGTYEQYF.

This chain joins TRBV9 and TRBJ2-1; TRBD1 is a possible D gene (6 bases). CDR1 and CDR2 (germline): SGDLS, YYNGEE. The CDR3 is made up of 16 amino acids. Trimming cost V 0 bases and J 4 bases, with 14 bases left between them. The CDR3 spells CASSVALGGLYNEQFF. The CDR3 nucleotides read TGTGCCAGCAGCGTAGCCCTAGGGGGTCTATACAATGAGCAGTTCTTC.